The source of this T cell receptor beta chain is a study of blood T cell repertoires in COVID-19. Profiled with immunoSEQ multiplex PCR; TCRdb holds only in-frame clones, not every one. This sample has fewer than 350,000 clones, with more than 70% found just once. CDR3 length equals 14 residues. Germline V lookup: CDR1 MDHEN, CDR2 SYDVKM. Between the trimmed V and J ends, which lost 5 bases and 1 base, there was a span of 11 bases. The chain couples TRBV28 to TRBJ1-1, with unresolved D. This clonotype originated in a woman in her forties or fifties who had recovered from COVID-19. Sample: peripheral blood. The CDR3: CASSPHARNTEAFF. The CDR3 nucleotides are TGTGCCAGCAGTCCCCATGCCAGGAACACTGAAGCTTTCTTT.